This TCR beta chain was retrieved from a study of tumor and adjacent non-tumor tissue in lung cancer. This sample's RNA came from whole unsorted tissue. Donors were chemotherapy-naive, newly diagnosed lung cancer surgical patients in China, August–November 2014. Regarding this clonotype: No antigen is known for it. This may arise from a read error, as a much more abundant clone is one base away.

Study-wide points: Compared with tumor, normal lung showed significantly lower TCR diversity. Shorter survival was associated with higher TCR diversity in tumors. Top 100 clones took a larger repertoire share in normal lung.

Germline loops: CDR1 MNHEY, CDR2 SVGEGT. CDR3 length: 12 residues. Three rounds of nested PCR, following a modified ARM-PCR protocol, produced the TCRbeta library. In TCRdb, the multiplex PCR reads were re-called with MiXCR into one record per CDR3 protein. The sample includes about 200,000 distinct CDR3 sequences, roughly 70% seen only once; the top ten take around 27%. Sequenced material: lung tumor tissue. The TCR comes from a man in his sixties with non-small cell lung cancer. The V gene is TRBV6-2 or TRBV6-3, the J gene TRBJ2-1, with D perhaps TRBD1 or TRBD2 (5 bases each). The CDR3 loop is CASSYSGVEQLF. The CDR3 DNA sequence: TGTGCCAGCAGTTACTCGGGGGTTGAGCAGTTATTC.